Sequencing of this TCR beta chain was carried out in a study of T cell repertoires in cytomegalovirus infection. Study overall: Selected CMV epitopes included recently identified HLA-C-restricted ones as well as well-studied HLA-B-restricted ones. Indications of both CMV infection and matching HLA type were provided by public TCR beta signatures.

TCRdb processed the reads anew with MiXCR; each CDR3 protein has one entry. The table has roughly 500,000 distinct CDR3 sequences, more than 30% seen once. Study-level results: The ex vivo response showed dominance by HLA-C-restricted CMV-specific TCR beta clonotypes.

About this clonotype itself: Its antigen is not identified.

Germline CDR1 reads MNHEY; CDR2 reads SVGAGI. V gave up 0 bases and J gave up 3 bases; unmatched junction bases: 9. This CDR3 contains 18 residues. The chain has TRBV6-5 and TRBJ2-2; 8 bases match TRBD1. This TCR came from a human donor in good health (CMV status not recorded). Some clones in this sample may be carry-over from other donors' samples. The sample here was cultured PBMCs, taken from culture after CMV antigen stimulation. CDR3 in DNA: TGTGCCAGCAGTTACTCTCTCCCAGACAGGGGTTACACCGGGGAGCTGTTTTTT. It codes for CASSYSLPDRGYTGELFF.